The present entry profiles one T cell receptor (beta chain) with its context. This CDR3 is 18 amino acids long. V lost 0 bases to trimming and J lost 2 bases; unmatched junction nucleotides: 7. CDR1 SEHNR and CDR2 FQNEAQ come from the germline V gene (reference sequence). This sample was included in a study of cytomegalovirus exposure and HLA in healthy donors. 60 Vbeta and 13 Jbeta primers were used in PCR. Method: immunoSEQ multiplex PCR; TCRdb's copy keeps in-frame clones and lacks some. The sample holds roughly 160,000 clones; 84% are singletons and the top ten take under 1.1%. J is TRBJ2-1 and V is TRBV7-9; 10 nucleotides align to TRBD2. This TCR derives from a man aged 25-45 years in good health and CMV-seronegative. Sequencing was carried out using PBMCs. The CDR3 is CASSLALRTSGTYNEQFF. CDR3 bases: TGTGCCAGCAGCTTAGCGCTCCGGACTAGCGGAACCTACAATGAGCAGTTCTTC.